The present TCR beta chain was sequenced within a study of CD8 T cells in ankylosing spondylitis. Study observations and caveats: A CD8+ phenotype characterized the disease-linked clones, which were relatively rare in peripheral blood. There was reportedly significant enrichment of clones that were disease-linked in matched ankylosing spondylitis synovial fluid.

This clonotype was picked up many times. Its specificity is unknown. This CDR3 spans 15 amino acids. V lost 5 bases to trimming and J lost 2 bases, with 14 bases between them. Making the TCR beta libraries involved quantitative 5'-RACE with molecular barcodes. Via MiXCR, TCRdb re-called the 5' RACE reads, giving one row per CDR3 protein. The data hold about 130,000 distinct CDR3 sequences, with around 7% observed a single time. Sequencing used blood, either unsorted or a sorted T cell fraction (not recorded which). The J gene is TRBJ2-3, the V gene TRBV12-3 or TRBV12-4; the D is unclear. This clonotype was sampled from a male donor with ankylosing spondylitis or in good health (not recorded which). CDR3 sequence reads: CASSPDTRTTDTQYF. DNA for the CDR3: TGTGCCAGCAGTCCCGACACGCGTACCACAGATACGCAGTATTTT.